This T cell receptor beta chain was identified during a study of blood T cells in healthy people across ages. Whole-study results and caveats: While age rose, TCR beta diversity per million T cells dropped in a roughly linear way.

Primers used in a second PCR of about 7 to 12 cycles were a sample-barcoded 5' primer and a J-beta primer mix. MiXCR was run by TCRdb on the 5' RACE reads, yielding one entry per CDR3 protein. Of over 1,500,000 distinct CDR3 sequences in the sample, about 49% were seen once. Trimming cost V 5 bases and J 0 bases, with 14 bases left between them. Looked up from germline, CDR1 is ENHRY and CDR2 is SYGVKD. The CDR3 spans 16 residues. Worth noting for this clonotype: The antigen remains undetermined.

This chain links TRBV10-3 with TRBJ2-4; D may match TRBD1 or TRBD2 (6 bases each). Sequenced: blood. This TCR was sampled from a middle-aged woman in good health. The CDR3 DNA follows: TGTGCCATCAGTTTACTCAGGGGACTAGCCAAAAACATTCAGTACTTC. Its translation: CAISLLRGLAKNIQYF.